The rows below give T cell receptor beta chains drawn from one sample of a study of T cell changes during pregnancy in multiple sclerosis. Here immunoSEQ multiplex PCR was the method, and the copy in TCRdb shows in-frame clones only, minus some. The table records approximately 70,000 clones, under 95% of them present only once. The specimen comprised peripheral blood, sampled in the second trimester of pregnancy. Receptors originate from a female donor in good health, enrolled as a control in a pregnancy study. CDR3s include the opening cysteine and the closing phenylalanine or tryptophan. A D gene is named only where the DNA matches it firmly. Not all rows give a size; the values are once, few, many and, for expanded clones, a class.

clone size: -; V gene: TRBV18; D gene: -; J gene: TRBJ2-1; CDR3 DNA: TGTGCCAGCTCACCGCCGGGAGATCCCTGGAAGTTCTTC; CDR3 protein: CASSPPGDPWKFF
clone size: -; V gene: TRBV4-2; D gene: -; J gene: TRBJ2-3; CDR3 DNA: TGTGCCAGCAGCCAAGACGCCCTAGCGCTCACAGATACGCAGTATTTT; CDR3 protein: CASSQDALALTDTQYF
clone size: -; V gene: TRBV6-1; D gene: -; J gene: TRBJ1-1; CDR3 DNA: TGTGCCAGCAGTGTTCGGGACACTGAAGCTTTCTTT; CDR3 protein: CASSVRDTEAFF
clone size: once; V gene: TRBV7-2; D gene: -; J gene: TRBJ1-5; CDR3 DNA: TGTGCCAGCAGCTTAACGGAGGGGGGGTTCTCGGCCCAGCATTTT; CDR3 protein: CASSLTEGGFSAQHF
clone size: -; V gene: TRBV12-5; D gene: -; J gene: TRBJ2-2; CDR3 DNA: TGTGCTAGTGGTAAATCAGGGTACTATGGGGAGCTGTTTTTT; CDR3 protein: CASGKSGYYGELFF
clone size: once; V gene: TRBV28; D gene: -; J gene: TRBJ1-5; CDR3 DNA: TGTGCCAGCAGTTTTTTCGGGGTGTACAATCAGCCCCAGCATTTT; CDR3 protein: CASSFFGVYNQPQHF
clone size: -; V gene: TRBV5-1; D gene: TRBD2; J gene: TRBJ2-7; CDR3 DNA: TGCGCCAGCAGCTCCGGACTAGCGGCTACCTACGAGCAGTACTTC; CDR3 protein: CASSSGLAATYEQYF
clone size: -; V gene: TRBV4-2; D gene: -; J gene: TRBJ2-2; CDR3 DNA: TGTGCCAGCAGCCAAAAGGGGAATTCCCCCGGGGAGCTGTTTTTT; CDR3 protein: CASSQKGNSPGELFF
clone size: once; V gene: TRBV7-9; D gene: TRBD2; J gene: TRBJ2-1; CDR3 DNA: TGTGCCAGCAGCTTTCCGGGAGGCTACAATGAGCAGTTCTTC; CDR3 protein: CASSFPGGYNEQFF
clone size: -; V gene: TRBV15; D gene: -; J gene: TRBJ2-6; CDR3 DNA: TGTGCCACCAGCCCCCCCGCGCTCGGGGCCAACGTCCTGACTTTC; CDR3 protein: CATSPPALGANVLTF
clone size: -; V gene: TRBV28; D gene: -; J gene: TRBJ2-2; CDR3 DNA: TGTGCCAGCAGTTTATGGGGAGGAACGAACACCGGGGAGCTGTTTTTT; CDR3 protein: CASSLWGGTNTGELFF
clone size: -; V gene: TRBV18; D gene: -; J gene: TRBJ1-1; CDR3 DNA: TGTGCCAGCTCACTTCGACAGCCGGCGAGCACTGAAGCTTTCTTT; CDR3 protein: CASSLRQPASTEAFF
clone size: -; V gene: TRBV19; D gene: TRBD1; J gene: TRBJ2-7; CDR3 DNA: TGTGCCAGTTCTGAGGGACAGTCCTACGAGCAGTACTTC; CDR3 protein: CASSEGQSYEQYF
clone size: once; V gene: TRBV21-1; D gene: -; J gene: TRBJ1-1; CDR3 DNA: TGTGCCAGCAAAGGGGTTGGGCGGCCTGAATCATTCTTT; CDR3 protein: CASKGVGRPESFF
clone size: -; V gene: TRBV6-1; D gene: TRBD2; J gene: TRBJ2-2; CDR3 DNA: TGTGCCAGCAGTAGCGGGAGGGCCGGGGAGCTGTTTTTT; CDR3 protein: CASSSGRAGELFF
clone size: once; V gene: TRBV19; D gene: TRBD1; J gene: TRBJ1-4; CDR3 DNA: TGTGCCAGTAGCCCCCAGGGGGCATTCGGTGAAAAACTGTTTTTT; CDR3 protein: CASSPQGAFGEKLFF
clone size: -; V gene: TRBV5-4; D gene: -; J gene: TRBJ1-2; CDR3 DNA: TGTGCCAGCAGCCCCCCCGGGGGGGCTCCTGGCTACACCTTC; CDR3 protein: CASSPPGGAPGYTF